The following is a TCR beta chain sequence with its context. The table came from immunoSEQ multiplex PCR; TCRdb's copy has only in-frame clones and leaves some out. The sample shows about 120,000 clones, more than 70% of them seen only once. This entry is derived from a study of control samples from healthy donors and cancer patients. The CDR3 contains 12 residues. V trimming: 7 bases; J trimming: 8 bases; junction bases outside the gene matches: 9. Germline assignment: CDR1 SQVTM and CDR2 ANQGSEA. The sample taken for sequencing was blood. The chain couples TRBV29-1 to TRBJ1-2, with 8 positions matching TRBD1. This TCR was sampled from a man in his forties or fifties in good health. CDR3 DNA sequence: TGCAGCGCCCAGACAGGGGAAGGCGGCTACACCTTC. It yields the protein CSAQTGEGGYTF.